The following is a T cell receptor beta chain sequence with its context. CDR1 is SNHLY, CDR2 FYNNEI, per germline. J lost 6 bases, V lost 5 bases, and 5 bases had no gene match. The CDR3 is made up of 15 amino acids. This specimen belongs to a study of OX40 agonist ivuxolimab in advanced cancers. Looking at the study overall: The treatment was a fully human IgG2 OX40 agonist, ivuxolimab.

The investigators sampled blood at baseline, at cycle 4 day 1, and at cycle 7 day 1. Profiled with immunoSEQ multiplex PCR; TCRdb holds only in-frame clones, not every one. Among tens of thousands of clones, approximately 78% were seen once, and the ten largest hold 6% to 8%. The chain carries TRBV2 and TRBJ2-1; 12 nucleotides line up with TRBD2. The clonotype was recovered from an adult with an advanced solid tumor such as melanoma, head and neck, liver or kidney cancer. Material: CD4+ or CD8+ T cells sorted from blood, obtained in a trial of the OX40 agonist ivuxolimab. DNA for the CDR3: TGTGCCAGCAGTCGGACTAGCGGGATAAGCAATGAGCAGTTCTTC. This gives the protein CASSRTSGISNEQFF.